This TCR beta chain was captured by sequencing in a study of T cell repertoires in cytomegalovirus infection. Background on the study: Signatures in public TCR beta sequences pointed to both CMV infection and matching HLA type. Study observations and caveats: The cumulative frequency of public TCR beta families distinguished individuals who carried CMV together with the relevant HLA. Ex vivo responses were dominated by HLA-C-restricted CMV-specific TCR beta clonotypes.

A single record per CDR3 protein comes from TCRdb applying MiXCR to the reads. Among 120,000 to 150,000 distinct CDR3 sequences listed, 5.5% to 8% were seen once. In this sample, this clonotype turned up many times. The antigen is not known. V was trimmed by 1 base and J by 14 bases, leaving 22 bases between them. Germline V gives CDR1 LNHDA, CDR2 SQIVND (reference sequence). This CDR3 has 15 residues. This sequence joins TRBV19 and TRBJ2-3, with no clear D. Sequencing input: PBMCs. This TCR was sampled from a human donor in good health (CMV status not recorded). Some clones in this sample may be carry-over from other donors' samples. CDR3 sequence: CASSIVWVFVSVTYF. The DNA of the CDR3 is TGTGCCAGTAGTATAGTCTGGGTTTTTGTGAGCGTTACGTATTTT.